What follows describes a single TCR beta chain. No antigen is known for it. No base quality information exists; no much larger clone differs at one position. The data were taken from a study of shared clonotypes between healthy human individuals (dated by TCRdb to about 2020). The study in broad terms: Three men and a couple of women, aged 18 to 49 years, made up the cohort. Per donor, three plates each were used for CD4 naive and CD4 memory, two for CD8 naive, and one for CD8 memory. The study deeply sequenced blood TCR repertoires of five healthy adults to estimate repertoire size and the extent of clonotype sharing between individuals. Per donor, leukapheresis produced somewhere between about 0.9 and 10 billion PBMCs. To increase sequencing depth and limit assay-specific biases, TCR repertoire library preparation and sequencing were carried out by different laboratories using diverse techniques.

Overall results and qualifications from the work: Naive subsets generally had larger estimated clonotype richness than memory subsets did. Pairwise subsampling led to the expectation that sequencing depth would affect the degree of clonotype sharing among donors. Because the study included a small number of donors, the genetic and exposure-history diversity represented was limited. Only blood was sampled, and tissue TCR repertoires likely differ from those in blood. Rarefaction of sorted-subset datasets indicated incomplete sequencing despite the large sequencing depth. Compared with non-shared clonotypes, the clonotypes found in all four sorted-subset donors had higher generation probabilities. Around 5.4% of naive CD4, 3.5% of naive CD8, roughly 2.5% of memory CD4, and roughly 0.4% of memory CD8 clonotypes were shared across a few donors.

TCR CDR3 regions were amplified from genomic DNA by multiplex PCR using the deep immunoSEQ assay. Extracted genomic DNA from each cell subset was distributed evenly across all wells of several immunoSEQ 96-well plates, and each plate was treated as a replicate. For sorted subsets, about 220 ng of genomic DNA, equivalent to 25,000 to 30,000 T cell genomes, went into each replicate PCR. Purified libraries were measured with a Qubit 3.0 fluorometer, size-checked on a Bioanalyzer 2100, and measured again with the KAPA Library Quantification kit. A separate single-read 150-cycle Illumina NextSeq 550 flow cell was used to sequence each immunoSEQ 96-well plate. In the authors' own workflow: Because the immunoSEQ output held only junctional sequences and lacked quality scores, the filtering could not match the filtering applied to full-length reads. Sequences were annotated with PyIR, a Python wrapper for IgBLAST v1.9, and V/J genes and CDR3 were assigned using IMGT germline references. Any read was removed if the V/J assignment was weak (E-value above 1e-6), the CDR3 was missing, or the read contained stop codons, out-of-frame junctions, or ambiguous translated residues. V3J clonotypes were defined by identical inferred V gene, J gene, and CDR3 amino acid sequence. To compute the percentage overlap between repertoires, the number of shared unique clonotypes was divided by the size of the smaller repertoire. Richness of each repertoire was evaluated using RTK rarefaction, the Chao1 estimator, and Recon v2.1 estimates of unobserved clonotypes. Generation probabilities for all TCRbeta clonotypes obtained by the gDNA method from four donors were computed using OLGA. This immuneACCESS table, as held by TCRdb, lists in-frame sequences with V and J called but not all clones. Of the missing ones, under half trace to an unresolved V gene in checked studies; the others have no known cause. The DNA gave D and trimming, while V, J and clone size come from that table. The sample table holds just over 2,000,000 clones, of which roughly 95% were seen once. The ten largest clones represent 0.13% of the sample.

Based on the germline V gene, the CDR1 and CDR2 sequences are ENHRY and SYGVKD. V has 11 bases trimmed and J has 6 bases trimmed; junction bases matching no gene number 4. Counted from cysteine to phenylalanine, this CDR3 has 12 amino acids. Only the CDR3 DNA stays, 36 bases, in frame from base 1. Healthy HIV-negative adults with no recently reported acute infections or vaccinations were included as donors. Only Caucasian adults living in Nashville, Tennessee, USA were represented among the donors. CD4+ T cells were enriched by magnetic negative selection, after which naive cells were positively selected on CD45RA and the negative fraction was taken as the memory subset. Blood was collected by leukapheresis, and PBMCs were isolated by Ficoll-Histopaque density gradient centrifugation and then cryopreserved in liquid nitrogen vapor phase. Analytical flow cytometry was used to check the purity and quantity of each magnetically sorted T cell population. Genomic DNA was isolated from every sorted fraction and measured by UV absorbance on a Nanodrop 2000c.

Sequencing was carried out using naive CD4+ T cells sorted from blood. The sample's cell subset or site label is to be understood as: CD45RA+ positively selected. The V and J segments used are TRBV10-3 and TRBJ2-1; 10 central bases correspond to TRBD1. The TCR sequence derives from a young man in good health. The DNA is TGTGCCGCCGGGACAGGGGTCAATGAGCAGTTCTTC. This yields the protein CAAGTGVNEQFF.